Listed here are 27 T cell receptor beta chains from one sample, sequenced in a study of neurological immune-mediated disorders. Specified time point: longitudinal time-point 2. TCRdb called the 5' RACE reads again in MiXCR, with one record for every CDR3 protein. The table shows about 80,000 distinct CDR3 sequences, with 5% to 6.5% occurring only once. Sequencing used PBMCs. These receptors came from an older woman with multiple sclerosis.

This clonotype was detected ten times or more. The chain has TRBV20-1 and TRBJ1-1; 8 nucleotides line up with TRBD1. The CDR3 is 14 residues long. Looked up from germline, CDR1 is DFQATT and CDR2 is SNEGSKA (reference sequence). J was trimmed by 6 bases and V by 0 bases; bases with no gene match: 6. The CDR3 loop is CSARETGEMSEAFF. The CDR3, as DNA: TGCAGTGCTAGAGAGACAGGGGAAATGTCTGAAGCTTTCTTT.

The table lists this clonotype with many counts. The CDR3 reads CASSLGGSGGNEQFF. CDR3 coding DNA: TGCGCCAGCAGCTTGGGAGGTAGCGGGGGTAATGAGCAGTTCTTC. This chain joins TRBV5-1 and TRBJ2-1; 9 bases align to TRBD2. This CDR3 comprises 15 residues. Unmatched junction bases numbered 5, after V lost 0 bases and J lost 7 bases. Per germline, CDR1 SGHRS and CDR2 YFSETQ. Complete variable domain (other parts from reference TRBV5-1 and TRBJ2-1): KAGVTQTPRYLIKTRGQQVTLSCSPISGHRSVSWYQQTPGQGLQFLFEYFSETQRNKGNFPGRFSGRQFSNSRSEMNVSTLELGDSALYLCASSLGGSGGNEQFFGPGTRLTVL.

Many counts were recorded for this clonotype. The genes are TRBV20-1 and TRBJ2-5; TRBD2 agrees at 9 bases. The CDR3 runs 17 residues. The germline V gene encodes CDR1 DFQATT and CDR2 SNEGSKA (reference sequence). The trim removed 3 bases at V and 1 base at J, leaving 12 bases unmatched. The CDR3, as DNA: TGCAGTGCTAGGGTCGATCGATTGCGGGGGGGCCAAGAGACCCAGTACTTC. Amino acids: CSARVDRLRGGQETQYF.

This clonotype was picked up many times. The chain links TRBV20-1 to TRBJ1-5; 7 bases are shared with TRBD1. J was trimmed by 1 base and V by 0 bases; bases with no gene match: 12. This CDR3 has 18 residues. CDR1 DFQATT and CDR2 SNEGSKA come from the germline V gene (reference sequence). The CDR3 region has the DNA TGCAGTGCTAGAGATCGGGCAGGGGGTGGTCTCAGCAATCAGCCCCAGCATTTT. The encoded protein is CSARDRAGGGLSNQPQHF.

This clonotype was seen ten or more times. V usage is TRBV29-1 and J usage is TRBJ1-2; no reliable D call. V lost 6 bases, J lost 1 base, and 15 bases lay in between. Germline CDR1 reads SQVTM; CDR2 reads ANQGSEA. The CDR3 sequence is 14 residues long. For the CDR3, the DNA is TGCAGCGTCCCCCTCGCAGGCATTAACTATGGCTACACCTTC. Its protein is CSVPLAGINYGYTF.

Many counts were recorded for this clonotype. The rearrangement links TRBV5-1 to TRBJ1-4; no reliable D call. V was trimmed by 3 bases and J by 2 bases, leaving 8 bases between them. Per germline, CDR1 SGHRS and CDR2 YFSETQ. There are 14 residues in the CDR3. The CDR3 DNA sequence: TGCGCCAGCAGCTCAATTTCTACTAATGAAAAACTGTTTTTT. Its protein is CASSSISTNEKLFF.

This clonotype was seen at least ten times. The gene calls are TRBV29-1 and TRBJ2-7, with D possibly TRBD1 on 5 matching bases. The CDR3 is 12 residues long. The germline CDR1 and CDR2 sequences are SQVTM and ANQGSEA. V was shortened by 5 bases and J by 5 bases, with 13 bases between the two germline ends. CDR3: CSVSRADHEQYF. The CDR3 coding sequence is TGCAGCGTTTCCAGGGCAGACCACGAGCAGTACTTC.

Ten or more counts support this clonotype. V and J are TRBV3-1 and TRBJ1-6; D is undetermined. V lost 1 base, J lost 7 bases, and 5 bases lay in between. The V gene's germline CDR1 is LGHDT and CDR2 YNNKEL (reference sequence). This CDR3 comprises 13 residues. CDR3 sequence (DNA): TGTGCCAGCAGCCAAGCGGCGAATTCACCCCTCCACTTT. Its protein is CASSQAANSPLHF. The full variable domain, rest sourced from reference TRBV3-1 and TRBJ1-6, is DTAVSQTPKYLVTQMGNDKSIKCEQNLGHDTMYWYKQDSKKFLKIMFSYNNKELIINETVPNRFSPKSPDKAHLNLHINSLELGDSAVYFCASSQAANSPLHFGNGTRLTVT.

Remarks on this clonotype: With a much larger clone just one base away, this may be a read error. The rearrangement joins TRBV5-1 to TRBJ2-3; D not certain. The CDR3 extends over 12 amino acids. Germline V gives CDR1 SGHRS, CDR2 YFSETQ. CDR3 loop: CSSRGGADTQYF. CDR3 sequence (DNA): TGCTCCAGCAGAGGTGGGGCAGATACGCAGTATTTT.

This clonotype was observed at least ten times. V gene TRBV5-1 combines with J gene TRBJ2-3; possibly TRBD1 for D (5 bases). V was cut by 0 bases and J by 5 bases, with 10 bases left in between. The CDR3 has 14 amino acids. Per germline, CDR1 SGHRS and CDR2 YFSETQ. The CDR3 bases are TGCGCCAGCAGCTTGGGTGGAAGGGGAGATACGCAGTATTTT. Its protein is CASSLGGRGDTQYF.

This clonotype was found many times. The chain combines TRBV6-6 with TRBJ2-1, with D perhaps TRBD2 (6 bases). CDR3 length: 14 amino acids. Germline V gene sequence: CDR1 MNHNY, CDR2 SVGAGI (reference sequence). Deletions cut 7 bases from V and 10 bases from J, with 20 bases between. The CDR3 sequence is CASTQFGTLTEQFF. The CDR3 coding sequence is TGTGCCAGCACTCAATTCGGGACTCTTACCGAGCAGTTCTTC.

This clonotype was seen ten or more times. The CDR3 here is CASSRELEADTQYF. CDR3 sequence (DNA): TGCGCCAGCAGCCGAGAACTAGAGGCAGATACGCAGTATTTT. The rearrangement uses TRBV5-1 and TRBJ2-3; D perhaps matches TRBD2 (5 bases). The ends were cut back, 4 bases at V and 4 bases at J, with 13 bases in the middle. The CDR3 is 14 residues long. Germline CDR1 is SGHRS and CDR2 is YFSETQ.

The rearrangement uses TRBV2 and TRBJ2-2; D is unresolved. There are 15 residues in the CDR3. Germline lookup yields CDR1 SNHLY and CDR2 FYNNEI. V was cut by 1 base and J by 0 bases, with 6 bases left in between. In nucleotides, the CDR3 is TGTGCCAGCAGTGAAGTATTCTCGAACACCGGGGAGCTGTTTTTT. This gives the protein CASSEVFSNTGELFF.

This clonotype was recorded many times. CDR3 loop: CASSLLTGEQYF. CDR3 nucleotide sequence: TGTGCCAGCAGCCTCCTTACGGGCGAGCAGTACTTC. This chain joins TRBV5-6 and TRBJ2-7, with D hard to call. V lost 4 bases and J lost 6, with 11 bases in between. Germline V gene lookup returns CDR1 SGHDT and CDR2 YYEEEE. The length of the CDR3 is 12 residues.

The DNA for the CDR3 is TGTGCCAGCAGCTTAGGCGGGGGAATCACAGATACGCAGTATTTT. It translates to CASSLGGGITDTQYF. The rearrangement links TRBV7-2 to TRBJ2-3, with 7 nucleotides matching TRBD2. CDR3 length: 15 amino acids. The J segment lost 2 bases and the V segment lost 1 base, leaving 3 bases of the junction unmatched. Germline CDR1 reads SGHTA; CDR2 reads FQGNSA.

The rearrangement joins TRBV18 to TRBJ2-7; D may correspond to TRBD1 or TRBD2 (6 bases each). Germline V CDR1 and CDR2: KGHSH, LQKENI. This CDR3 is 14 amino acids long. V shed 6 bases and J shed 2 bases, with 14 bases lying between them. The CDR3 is CASSPGGLPYEQYF. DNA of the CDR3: TGTGCCAGCTCTCCTGGGGGGCTCCCCTACGAGCAGTACTTC. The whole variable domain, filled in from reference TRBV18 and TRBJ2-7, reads NAGVMQNPRHLVRRRGQEARLRCSPMKGHSHVYWYRQLPEEGLKFMVYLQKENIIDESGMPKERFSAEFPKEGPSILRIQQVVRGDSAAYFCASSPGGLPYEQYFGPGTRLTVT.

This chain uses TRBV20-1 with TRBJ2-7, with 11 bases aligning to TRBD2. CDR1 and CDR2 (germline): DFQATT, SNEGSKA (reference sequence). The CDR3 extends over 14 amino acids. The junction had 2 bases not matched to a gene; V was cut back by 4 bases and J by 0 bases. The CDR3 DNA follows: TGCAGTGCTACTAGCGGGGGGCGCTCCTACGAGCAGTACTTC. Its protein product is CSATSGGRSYEQYF.

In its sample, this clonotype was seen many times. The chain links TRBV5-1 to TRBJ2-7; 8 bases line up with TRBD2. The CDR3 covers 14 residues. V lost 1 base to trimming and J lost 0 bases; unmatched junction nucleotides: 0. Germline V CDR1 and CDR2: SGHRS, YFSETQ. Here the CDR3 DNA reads TGCGCCAGCAGCTTGAGCGGGAGCTCCTACGAGCAGTACTTC. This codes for CASSLSGSSYEQYF.

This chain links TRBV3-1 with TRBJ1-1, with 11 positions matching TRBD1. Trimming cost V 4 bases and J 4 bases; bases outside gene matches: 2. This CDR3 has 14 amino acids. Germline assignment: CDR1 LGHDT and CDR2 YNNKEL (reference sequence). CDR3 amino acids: CASSRDRGVTEAFF. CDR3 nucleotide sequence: TGTGCCAGCAGCCGGGACAGGGGGGTCACTGAAGCTTTCTTT. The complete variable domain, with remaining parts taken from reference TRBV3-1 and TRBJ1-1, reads DTAVSQTPKYLVTQMGNDKSIKCEQNLGHDTMYWYKQDSKKFLKIMFSYNNKELIINETVPNRFSPKSPDKAHLNLHINSLELGDSAVYFCASSRDRGVTEAFFGQGTRLTVV.

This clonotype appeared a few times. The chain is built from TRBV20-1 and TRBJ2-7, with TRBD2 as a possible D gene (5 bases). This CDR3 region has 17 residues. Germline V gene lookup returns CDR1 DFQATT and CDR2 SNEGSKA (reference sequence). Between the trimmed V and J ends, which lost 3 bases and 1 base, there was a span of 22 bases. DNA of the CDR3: TGCAGTGCTAGCGGGTATCGGGCGGGTTCAAGTTCCTACGAGCAGTACTTC. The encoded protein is CSASGYRAGSSSYEQYF.

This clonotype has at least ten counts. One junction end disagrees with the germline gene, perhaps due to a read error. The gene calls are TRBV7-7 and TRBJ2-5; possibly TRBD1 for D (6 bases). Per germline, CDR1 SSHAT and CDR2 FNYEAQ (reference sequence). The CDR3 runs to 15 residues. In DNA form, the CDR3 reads TGTGCTAGCAGCTTATCCAGGGGAGATCAAGAGACCCAGTACTTC. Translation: CASSLSRGDQETQYF.

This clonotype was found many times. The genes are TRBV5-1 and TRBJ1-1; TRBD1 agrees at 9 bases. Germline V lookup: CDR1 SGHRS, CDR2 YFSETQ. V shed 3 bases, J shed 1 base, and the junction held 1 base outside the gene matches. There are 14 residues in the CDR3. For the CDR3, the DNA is TGCGCCAGCAGCTCGACAGGGGGGAACACTGAAGCTTTCTTT. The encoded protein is CASSSTGGNTEAFF.

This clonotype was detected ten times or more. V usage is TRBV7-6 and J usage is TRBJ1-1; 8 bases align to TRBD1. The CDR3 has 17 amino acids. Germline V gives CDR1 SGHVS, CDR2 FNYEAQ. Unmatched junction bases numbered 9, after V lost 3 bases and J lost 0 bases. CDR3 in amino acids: CASSFPRTGTMNTEAFF. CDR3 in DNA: TGTGCCAGCAGCTTCCCTCGGACAGGGACCATGAACACTGAAGCTTTCTTT.

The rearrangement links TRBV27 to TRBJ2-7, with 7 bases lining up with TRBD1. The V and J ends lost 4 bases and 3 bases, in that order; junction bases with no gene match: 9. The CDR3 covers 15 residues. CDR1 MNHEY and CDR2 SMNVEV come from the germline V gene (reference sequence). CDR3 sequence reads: CASSSKTGTVYEQYF. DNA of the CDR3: TGTGCCAGCAGTTCGAAAACCGGGACAGTCTACGAGCAGTACTTC.

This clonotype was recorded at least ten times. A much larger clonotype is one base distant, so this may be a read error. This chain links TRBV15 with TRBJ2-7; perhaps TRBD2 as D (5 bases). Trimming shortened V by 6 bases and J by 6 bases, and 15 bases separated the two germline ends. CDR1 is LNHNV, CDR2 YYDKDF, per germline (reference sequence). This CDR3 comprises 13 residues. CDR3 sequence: CATRTGRSGEQYF. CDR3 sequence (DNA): TGTGCCACCAGAACGGGGAGATCAGGCGAGCAGTACTTC.

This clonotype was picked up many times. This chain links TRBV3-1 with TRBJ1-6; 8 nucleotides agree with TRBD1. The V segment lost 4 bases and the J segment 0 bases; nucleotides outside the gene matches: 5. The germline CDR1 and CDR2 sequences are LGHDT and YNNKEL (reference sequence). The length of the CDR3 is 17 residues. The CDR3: CASSRTGMGSYNSPLHF. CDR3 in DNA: TGTGCCAGCAGCCGGACAGGGATGGGCTCCTATAATTCACCCCTCCACTTT.

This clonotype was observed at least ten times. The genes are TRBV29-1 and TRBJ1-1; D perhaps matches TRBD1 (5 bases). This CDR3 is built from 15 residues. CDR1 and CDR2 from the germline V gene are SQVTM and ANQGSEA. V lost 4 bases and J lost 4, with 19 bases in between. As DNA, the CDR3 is TGCAGCGTTGCGGGGCTCCTCGGGATGGGCACTGAAGCTTTCTTT. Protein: CSVAGLLGMGTEAFF.